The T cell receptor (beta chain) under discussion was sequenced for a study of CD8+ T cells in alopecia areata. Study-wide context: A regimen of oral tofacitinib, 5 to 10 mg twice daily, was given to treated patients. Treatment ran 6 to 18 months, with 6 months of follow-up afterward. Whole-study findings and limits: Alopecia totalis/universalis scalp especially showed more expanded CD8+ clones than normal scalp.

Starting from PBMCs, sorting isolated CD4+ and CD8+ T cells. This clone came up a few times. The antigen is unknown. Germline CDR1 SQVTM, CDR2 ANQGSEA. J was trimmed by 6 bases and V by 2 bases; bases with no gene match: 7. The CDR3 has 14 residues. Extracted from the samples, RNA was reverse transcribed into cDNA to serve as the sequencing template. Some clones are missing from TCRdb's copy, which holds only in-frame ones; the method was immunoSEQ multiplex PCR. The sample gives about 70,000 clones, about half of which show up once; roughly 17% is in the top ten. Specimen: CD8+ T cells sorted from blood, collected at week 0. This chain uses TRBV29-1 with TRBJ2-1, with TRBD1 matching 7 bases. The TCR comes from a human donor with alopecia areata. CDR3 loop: CSVEFGAGGNEQFF. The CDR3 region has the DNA TGCAGCGTTGAATTTGGAGCAGGGGGCAATGAGCAGTTCTTC.